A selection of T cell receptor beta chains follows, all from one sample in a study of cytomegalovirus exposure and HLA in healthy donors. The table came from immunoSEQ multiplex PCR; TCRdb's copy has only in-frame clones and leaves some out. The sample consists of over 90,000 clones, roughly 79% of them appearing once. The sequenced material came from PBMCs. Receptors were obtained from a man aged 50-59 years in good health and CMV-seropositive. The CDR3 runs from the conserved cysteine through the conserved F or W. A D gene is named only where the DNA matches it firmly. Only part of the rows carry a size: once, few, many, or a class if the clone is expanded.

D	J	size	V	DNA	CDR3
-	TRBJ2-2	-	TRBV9	TGTGCCAGCAGCGTCACACCTAGCACCGGGGAGCTGTTTTTT	CASSVTPSTGELFF
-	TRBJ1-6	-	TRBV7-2	TGTGCCAGCAGCTTAGTCCGTGGAGGGGATTCACCCCTCCACTTT	CASSLVRGGDSPLHF
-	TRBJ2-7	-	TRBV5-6	TGTGCCAGCAGCTTGCTCTACGAGATAAACGAGCAGTACTTC	CASSLLYEINEQYF
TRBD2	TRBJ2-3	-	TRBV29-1	TGCAGCGGGGGGTACGGACTAGCGGGAGGTGGTGATACGCAGTATTTT	CSGGYGLAGGGDTQYF
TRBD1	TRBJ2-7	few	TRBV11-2	TGTGCCAGCAGCTCCACAGGGGCCGAGCAGTACTTC	CASSSTGAEQYF
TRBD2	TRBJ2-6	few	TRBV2	TGTGCCAGCAGTGATGTTCCAGGGAGGGGCTCTGGGGCCAACGTCCTGACTTTC	CASSDVPGRGSGANVLTF
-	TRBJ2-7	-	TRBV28	TGTGCCAGCAGTCCACCGGGACTTGGCTCCTACGAGCAGTACTTC	CASSPPGLGSYEQYF
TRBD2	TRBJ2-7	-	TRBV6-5	TGTGCCAGCAGTCGCGGGACTAGCGGGAACTACGAGCAGTACTTC	CASSRGTSGNYEQYF
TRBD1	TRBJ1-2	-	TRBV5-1	TGCGCCAGCAGCTCGGGACAGAACTATGGCTACACCTTC	CASSSGQNYGYTF
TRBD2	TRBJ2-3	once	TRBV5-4	TGTGCCAGCAGCCAAAGACGGGAGGTCCTCACAGATACGCAGTATTTT	CASSQRREVLTDTQYF
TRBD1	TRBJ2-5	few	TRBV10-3	TGTGCCATCAGTGATCTGCCGGACAGGGATGACCAAGAGACCCAGTACTTC	CAISDLPDRDDQETQYF
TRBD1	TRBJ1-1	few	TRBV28	TGTGCCAGCAGGTACAGGGGGCTTTTGGATACTGAAGCTTTCTTT	CASRYRGLLDTEAFF
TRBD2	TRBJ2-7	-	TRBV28	TGTGCCAGCAGTTATGGCGGGGGAGACTACGAGCAGTACTTC	CASSYGGGDYEQYF
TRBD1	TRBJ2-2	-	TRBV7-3	TGTGCCAGCAATCCGACAGGGTCCCACACCGGGGAGCTGTTTTTT	CASNPTGSHTGELFF
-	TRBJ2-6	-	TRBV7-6	TGTGCCAGCAGCTTAGAATCCCCGGGAGGGGCCAACGTCCTGACTTTC	CASSLESPGGANVLTF
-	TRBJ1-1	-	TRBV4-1	TGCGCCAGAGAGAGCGGGGGGGTGGCTGAAGCTTTCTTT	CARESGGVAEAFF
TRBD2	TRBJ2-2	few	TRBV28	TGTGCCACCCAGCTAGCGGGAGTAATCGGGGAGCTGTTTTTT	CATQLAGVIGELFF
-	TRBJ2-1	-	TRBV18	TGTGCCAGCTCACCACGTTCGTCTAGCGAATCCTACAATGAGCAGTTCTTC	CASSPRSSSESYNEQFF
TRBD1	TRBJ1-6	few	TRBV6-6	TGTGCCAGCAGTTGGGAGGGACAGGGAAATTCACCCCTCCACTTT	CASSWEGQGNSPLHF
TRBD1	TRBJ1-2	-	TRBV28	TGTGCCAGCAGGGCTACCGGACAGGGAAATGGCTACACCTTC	CASRATGQGNGYTF
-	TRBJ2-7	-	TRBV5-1	TGCGCCAGCAGCTCCGCCCGTGAGCTCGAGCAGTACTTC	CASSSARELEQYF
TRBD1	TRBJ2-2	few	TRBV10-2	TGCGCCAGCAGGGGGGGCCCAGGGGGCAGGACCGGGGAGCTGTTTTTT	CASRGGPGGRTGELFF
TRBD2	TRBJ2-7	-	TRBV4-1	TGCGCCAGCAGCCAACGGACTAGCGGGCTTTCCTACGAGCAGTACTTC	CASSQRTSGLSYEQYF
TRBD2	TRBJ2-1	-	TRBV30	TGTGCCTGGAGTGAAAGCGGGAGCTTTCGAGAGCAGTTCTTC	CAWSESGSFREQFF
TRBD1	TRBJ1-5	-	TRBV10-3	TGTGCCATCAGTGAAGAGGCAGGGGGCGCCCGGCCCCAGCATTTT	CAISEEAGGARPQHF
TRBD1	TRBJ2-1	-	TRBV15	TGTGCCACCAGCAGGACAGGGAACAATGAGCAGTTCTTC	CATSRTGNNEQFF
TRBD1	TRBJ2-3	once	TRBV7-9	TGTGCCAGCAGCTCCGGACAGGCCACAGATACGCAGTATTTT	CASSSGQATDTQYF
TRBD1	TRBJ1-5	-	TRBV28	TGTGCCAGCAGTTCAGCCGGGACAGGGGTCGATCAGCCCCAGCATTTT	CASSSAGTGVDQPQHF
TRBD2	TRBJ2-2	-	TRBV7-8	TGTGCCAGCAGCTTATACACTAGCGGGAGGAACACCGGGGAGCTGTTTTTT	CASSLYTSGRNTGELFF
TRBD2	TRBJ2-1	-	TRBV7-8	TGTGCCAGCAGCTTATTTCCTAGCGGGAGGGGGGATGAGCAGTTCTTC	CASSLFPSGRGDEQFF
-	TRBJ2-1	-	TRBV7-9	TGTGCCAGCAGCTTCTCTGTCCAGTACAATGAGCAGTTCTTC	CASSFSVQYNEQFF
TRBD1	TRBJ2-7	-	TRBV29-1	TGCAGCGTTGTGGCACCGGACAGGGACTACGAGCAGTACTTC	CSVVAPDRDYEQYF
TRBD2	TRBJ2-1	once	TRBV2	TGTGCCAGCAGCGATAGCGGGTGGTCCTACAATGAGCAGTTCTTC	CASSDSGWSYNEQFF
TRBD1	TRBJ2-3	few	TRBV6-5	TGTGCCAGCAGTTACTCAGGGGGCGCGACAGATACGCAGTATTTT	CASSYSGGATDTQYF
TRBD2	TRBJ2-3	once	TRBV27	TGTGCCAGCAGTCCCGGACTAGCGCAACATACGCAGTATTTT	CASSPGLAQHTQYF
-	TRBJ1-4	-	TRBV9	TGTGCTAGCAGCGGCCGGGGGGCAACTAATGAAAAACTGTTTTTT	CASSGRGATNEKLFF
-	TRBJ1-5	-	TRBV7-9	TGTTCCAGCAGCACGGGGGGCAGGGATGTGGGCCTTAGCAATCAGCCCCAGCATTTT	CSSSTGGRDVGLSNQPQHF
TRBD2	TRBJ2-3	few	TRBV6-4	TGTGCCAGCAGTGAAGCAGCGGGAGGAGTCACAGATACGCAGTATTTT	CASSEAAGGVTDTQYF
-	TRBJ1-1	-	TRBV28	TGTGCCAGCAGTTTCCCCCCAGGGTCGTATCGTAACACTGAAGCTTTCTTT	CASSFPPGSYRNTEAFF
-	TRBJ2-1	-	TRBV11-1	TGTGCCAGCAGCTTAGGGGCGGGTGAGCAGTTCTTC	CASSLGAGEQFF
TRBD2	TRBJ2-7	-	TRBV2	TGTGCCAGCAGTGAAGGCCTAGCGGGAGGGTACGAGCAGTACTTC	CASSEGLAGGYEQYF
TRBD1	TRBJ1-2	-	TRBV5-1	TGCGCCAGCAGCTTGGCTGGACAGGGGGACTATGGCTACACCTTC	CASSLAGQGDYGYTF
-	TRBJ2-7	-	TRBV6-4	TGTGCCAGCAACGAGGGTTCGATCAACGAGCAGTACTTC	CASNEGSINEQYF
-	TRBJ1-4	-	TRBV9	TGTGCCAGCAGCCCCGTCGGGGGGGCTAATGAAAAACTGTTTTTT	CASSPVGGANEKLFF